The 17 T cell receptor beta chains below were found in one sample sequenced in a study of cytomegalovirus exposure and HLA in healthy donors. This PCR relied on a set of 60 Vbeta primers and 13 Jbeta primers. TCRdb's table, derived via immunoSEQ multiplex PCR, lists solely in-frame clones and lacks some. Of some 89,000 clones in the sample, approximately 70% were seen once. The source material was PBMCs. These TCRs come from a man aged 60 to 69 in good health and CMV-seronegative.

The J gene is TRBJ1-3, the V gene TRBV6-5; D ambiguous. Germline V gene sequence: CDR1 MNHEY, CDR2 SVGAGI. The V end lost 4 bases, the J end lost 0 bases, and 7 bases lay between the germline ends. The CDR3 runs to 14 residues. The CDR3: CASSSGVSGNTIYF. The CDR3 nucleotides read TGTGCCAGCAGTTCCGGGGTCTCTGGAAACACCATATATTTT.

The chain couples TRBV5-4 to TRBJ2-3, with a weak D call TRBD2 (6 bases). Per the germline V gene, CDR1 is SGHNT and CDR2 is YYREEE (reference sequence). The CDR3 covers 18 residues. Trimming stripped 0 bases from V and 0 bases from J, with 17 bases between. DNA of the CDR3: TGTGCCAGCAGCTTGGGCACTGGGTGGGGGGTTAGCACAGATACGCAGTATTTT. This sequence encodes CASSLGTGWGVSTDTQYF.

This clone was seen once. This chain links TRBV5-1 with TRBJ2-6; weak D call: TRBD1 (6 bases). This CDR3 spans 17 amino acids. V gave up 4 bases and J gave up 2 bases, with 16 bases separating them. The germline CDR1 and CDR2 sequences are SGHRS and YFSETQ. CDR3 nucleotides: TGCGCCAGCAGCCGCACCACAGGGCGAACTGGGGCCAACGTCCTGACTTTC. Encoded protein: CASSRTTGRTGANVLTF.

The chain recombines TRBV7-9 with TRBJ2-5; TRBD2 might be the D (5 bases). The germline gives CDR1 SEHNR, CDR2 FQNEAQ (reference sequence). Trimming cost V 1 base and J 7 bases, with 13 bases left between them. This CDR3 region has 14 residues. The CDR3 sequence is CASSLEVRDLTQYF. Written as DNA, the CDR3 is TGTGCCAGCAGCTTAGAGGTTCGGGATTTGACCCAGTACTTC.

The chain uses TRBV6-5 and TRBJ1-3; no firm D call. The CDR3 totals 14 residues. Trimming shortened V by 5 bases and J by 4 bases, and 12 bases separated the two germline ends. Germline V gives CDR1 MNHEY, CDR2 SVGAGI. CDR3 loop: CASSEESRGNTIYF. The DNA for the CDR3 is TGTGCCAGCAGTGAGGAATCCCGCGGAAACACCATATATTTT.

This rearrangement joins TRBV6-1 to TRBJ2-7, with no clear D. Germline-derived CDR1 and CDR2 are MNHNS and SASEGT. The CDR3 is 12 residues long. V dropped 6 bases and J dropped 5 bases, with 11 bases sitting between them. The CDR3 spells CASRQVIDEQYF. The CDR3 DNA reads as TGTGCCAGCAGGCAGGTCATCGACGAGCAGTACTTC.

The J gene is TRBJ2-3, the V gene TRBV4-3, with D perhaps matching TRBD2 (6 bases). Germline values: CDR1 LGHNA, CDR2 YSLEER. The V and J ends lost 2 bases and 6 bases respectively, with 18 bases between them. The CDR3 extends over 16 amino acids. The CDR3 DNA reads as TGCGCCAGCAGCCAACAAGGGCGGGGATACTACGATACGCAGTATTTT. Protein: CASSQQGRGYYDTQYF.

A remark on this clone: At one of its ends the junction is not consistent with the germline gene, which may arise from a read error. The chain has TRBV10-3 and TRBJ1-1, with 7 bases identical to TRBD1. The CDR3 is made up of 14 amino acids. Germline lookup yields CDR1 ENHRY and CDR2 SYGVKD. The CDR3 reads CAIGDDRANTEAFF. The CDR3 region has the DNA TGTGCCATCGGTGACGACAGGGCGAACACTGAAGCTTTCTTT.

The CDR3 region is CASSSGQLRQPQHF. Here the CDR3 DNA reads TGTGCCAGCAGCTCGGGACAGCTACGTCAGCCCCAGCATTTT. J is TRBJ1-5 and V is TRBV13; TRBD1 agrees at 7 bases. The ends lost 4 bases at V and 6 bases at J; junction bases unmatched: 6. This CDR3 contains 14 residues. Germline CDR1 and CDR2: PRHDT and FYEKMQ (reference sequence).

This clone was detected only once. This chain uses TRBV30 with TRBJ1-2; TRBD1 aligns across 8 bases. V gave up 4 bases and J gave up 4 bases; unmatched junction bases: 5. This CDR3 region has 13 residues. Germline CDR1 is GTSNPN and CDR2 is SVGIG (reference sequence). The CDR3 DNA is TGTGCCTGGACCCCGGACAGGGTCTATGGCTACACCTTC. Its translation: CAWTPDRVYGYTF.

This clone was seen a handful of times. This chain connects TRBV10-2 to TRBJ2-2, with 9 bases matching TRBD2. Looked up from germline, CDR1 is WSHSY and CDR2 is SAAADI. V dropped 6 bases and J dropped 4; count of bases not matched to a gene: 9. The CDR3 sequence is 16 residues long. CDR3 nucleotides: TGCGCCAGCAGGGTTAGCGGGAGACGGGCCACCGGGGAGCTGTTTTTT. Its translation: CASRVSGRRATGELFF.

The chain uses TRBV5-4 and TRBJ2-7; 7 bases match TRBD2. The CDR3 runs to 14 residues. V lost 5 bases and J lost 3; bases outside the gene matches: 8. Germline loops: CDR1 SGHNT, CDR2 YYREEE (reference sequence). The CDR3 DNA is TGTGCCAGCAGGTGCGGGAGTCCCTTCTACGAGCAGTACTTC. This encodes CASRCGSPFYEQYF. The entire variable domain, with the rest obtained from reference TRBV5-4 and TRBJ2-7, is as follows: ETGVTQSPTHLIKTRGQQVTLRCSSQSGHNTVSWYQQALGQGPQFIFQYYREEENGRGNFPPRFSGLQFPNYSSELNVNALELDDSALYLCASRCGSPFYEQYFGPGTRLTVT.

This clone was counted once. The chain couples TRBV7-2 to TRBJ1-2, with D possibly being TRBD1 (6 bases). Germline V gene lookup returns CDR1 SGHTA and CDR2 FQGNSA. The CDR3 runs to 15 residues. V dropped 1 base and J dropped 0 bases, with 9 bases sitting between them. CDR3 protein: CASSLGQAPNYGYTF. In nucleotides, the CDR3 is TGTGCCAGCAGCTTAGGACAGGCACCTAACTATGGCTACACCTTC.

The chain has TRBV5-1 and TRBJ1-2; maybe TRBD1 (5 bases). Germline loops: CDR1 SGHRS, CDR2 YFSETQ. V gave up 0 bases and J gave up 5 bases, with 11 bases separating them. The CDR3 is 14 amino acids. CDR3 bases: TGCGCCAGCAGCTTGGGGGGCGGAGAATATGGCTACACCTTC. As protein: CASSLGGGEYGYTF.

V and J are TRBV27 and TRBJ2-7; D is perhaps TRBD1 (5 bases). Trimming shortened V by 0 bases and J by 3 bases, and 6 bases separated the two germline ends. The germline CDR1 and CDR2 sequences are MNHEY and SMNVEV (reference sequence). CDR3 length equals 13 residues. The CDR3, as DNA: TGTGCCAGCAGTTTATCGGGGCGCTACGAGCAGTACTTC. Encoded protein: CASSLSGRYEQYF.

This chain uses TRBV5-1 with TRBJ2-2; 7 bases are shared with TRBD1. CDR1 SGHRS and CDR2 YFSETQ come from the germline V gene. Losses at the gene ends were 0 bases for V and 7 bases for J; bases not matched to a gene: 9. The CDR3 has 16 amino acids. CDR3 nucleotide sequence: TGCGCCAGCAGCTTGGCGGGACAGCTACGGCTCGGGGAGCTGTTTTTT. Translation: CASSLAGQLRLGELFF.

V usage is TRBV5-4 and J usage is TRBJ2-3; D is unresolved. CDR3 length equals 12 residues. From germline, CDR1 is SGHNT and CDR2 YYREEE (reference sequence). V was trimmed by 4 bases and J by 7 bases, leaving 10 bases between them. CDR3 in amino acids: CASSTTQNTQYF. CDR3 nucleotide sequence: TGTGCCAGCAGCACGACTCAAAATACGCAGTATTTT.